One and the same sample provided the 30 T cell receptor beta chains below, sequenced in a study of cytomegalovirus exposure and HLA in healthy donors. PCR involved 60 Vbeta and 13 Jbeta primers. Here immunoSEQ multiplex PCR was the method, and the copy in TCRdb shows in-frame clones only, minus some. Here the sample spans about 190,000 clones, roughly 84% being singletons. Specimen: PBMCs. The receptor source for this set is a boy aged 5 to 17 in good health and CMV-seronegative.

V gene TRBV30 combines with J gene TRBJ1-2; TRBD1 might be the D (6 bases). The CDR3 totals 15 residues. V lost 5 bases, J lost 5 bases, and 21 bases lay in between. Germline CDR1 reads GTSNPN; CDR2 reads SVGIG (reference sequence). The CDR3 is CAWSGSGGERYGYTF. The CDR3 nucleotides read TGTGCCTGGTCGGGTTCGGGGGGCGAGAGGTATGGCTACACCTTC.

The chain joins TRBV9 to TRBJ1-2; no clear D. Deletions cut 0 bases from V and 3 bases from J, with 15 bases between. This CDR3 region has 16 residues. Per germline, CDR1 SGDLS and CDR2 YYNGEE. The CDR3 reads CASSVADPRRDYGYTF. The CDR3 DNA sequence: TGTGCCAGCAGCGTAGCCGACCCTAGGAGGGACTATGGCTACACCTTC.

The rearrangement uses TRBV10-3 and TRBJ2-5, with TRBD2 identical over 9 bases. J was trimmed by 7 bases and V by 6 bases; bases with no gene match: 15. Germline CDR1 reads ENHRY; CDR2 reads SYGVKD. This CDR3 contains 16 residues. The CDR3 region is CAISSRSGGIGRTQYF. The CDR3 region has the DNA TGTGCCATCAGCTCCCGGAGCGGGGGGATCGGAAGGACCCAGTACTTC.

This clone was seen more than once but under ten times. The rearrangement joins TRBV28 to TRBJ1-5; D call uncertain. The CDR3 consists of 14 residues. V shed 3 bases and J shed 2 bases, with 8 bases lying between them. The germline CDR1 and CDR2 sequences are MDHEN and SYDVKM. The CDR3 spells CASSLRFGNQPQHF. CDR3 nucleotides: TGTGCCAGCAGTTTGAGATTTGGCAATCAGCCCCAGCATTTT.

The CDR3 loop reads CASSLDRWNGYTF. The DNA for the CDR3 is TGTGCCAGCAGTTTAGACAGGTGGAACGGCTACACCTTC. This sequence joins TRBV27 and TRBJ1-2; possibly TRBD1 for D (6 bases). Germline V CDR1 and CDR2: MNHEY, SMNVEV (reference sequence). CDR3 length equals 13 residues. With 2 bases removed from V and 8 bases from J, the gap between germline ends came to 12 bases.

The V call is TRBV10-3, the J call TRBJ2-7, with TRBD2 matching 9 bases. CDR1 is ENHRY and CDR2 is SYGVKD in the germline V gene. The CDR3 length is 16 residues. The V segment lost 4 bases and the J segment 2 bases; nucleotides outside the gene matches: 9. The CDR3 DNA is TGTGCCATCAGTGGGGGTAGCGGGAGTTCCCCCTACGAGCAGTACTTC. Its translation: CAISGGSGSSPYEQYF.

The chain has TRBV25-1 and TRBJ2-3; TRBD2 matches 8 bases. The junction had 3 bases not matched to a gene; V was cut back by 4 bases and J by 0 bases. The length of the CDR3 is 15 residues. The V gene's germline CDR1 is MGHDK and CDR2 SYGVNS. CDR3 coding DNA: TGTGCCAGCAGTGTAGCGGGAACTAGCACAGATACGCAGTATTTT. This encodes CASSVAGTSTDTQYF.

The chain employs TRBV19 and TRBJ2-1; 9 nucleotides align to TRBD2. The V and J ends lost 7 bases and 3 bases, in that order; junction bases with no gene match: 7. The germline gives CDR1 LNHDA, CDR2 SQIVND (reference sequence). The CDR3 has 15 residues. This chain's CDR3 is CASKSREGLYNEQFF. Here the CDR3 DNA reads TGTGCCAGTAAGTCGCGGGAGGGCCTCTACAATGAGCAGTTCTTC.

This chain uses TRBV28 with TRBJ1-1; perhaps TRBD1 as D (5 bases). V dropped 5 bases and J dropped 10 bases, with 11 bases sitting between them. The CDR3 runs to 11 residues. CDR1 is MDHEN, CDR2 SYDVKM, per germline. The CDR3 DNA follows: TGTGCCAGCAGTCCGGGGGGGGGAGCTTTCTTT. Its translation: CASSPGGGAFF. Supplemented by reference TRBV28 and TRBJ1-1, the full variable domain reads DVKVTQSSRYLVKRTGEKVFLECVQDMDHENMFWYRQDPGLGLRLIYFSYDVKMKEKGDIPEGYSVSREKKERFSLILESASTNQTSMYLCASSPGGGAFFGQGTRLTVV.

The CDR3 nucleotides read TGTGCCAGCATCTCCACGGGGGGACTAGCGGGAGGGGACGAGCAGTACTTC. This codes for CASISTGGLAGGDEQYF. J is TRBJ2-7 and V is TRBV28; the match to TRBD2 covers 16 bases. This CDR3 contains 17 residues. Germline CDR1 reads MDHEN; CDR2 reads SYDVKM. V lost 7 bases and J lost 5; bases outside the gene matches: 11.

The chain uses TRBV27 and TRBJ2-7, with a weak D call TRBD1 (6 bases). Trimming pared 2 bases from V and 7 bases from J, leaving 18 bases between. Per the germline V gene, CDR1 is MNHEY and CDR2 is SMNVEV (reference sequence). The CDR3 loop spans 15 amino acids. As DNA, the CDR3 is TGTGCCAGCAGTTTACAGGCCAGGGGATCAGGAGAGCAGTACTTC. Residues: CASSLQARGSGEQYF.

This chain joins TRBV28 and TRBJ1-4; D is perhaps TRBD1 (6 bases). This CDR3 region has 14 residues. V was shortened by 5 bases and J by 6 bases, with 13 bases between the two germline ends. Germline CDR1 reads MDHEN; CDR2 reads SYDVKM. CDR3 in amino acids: CASSQTGGYEKLFF. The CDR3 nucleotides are TGTGCCAGCAGTCAGACAGGAGGTTATGAAAAACTGTTTTTT.

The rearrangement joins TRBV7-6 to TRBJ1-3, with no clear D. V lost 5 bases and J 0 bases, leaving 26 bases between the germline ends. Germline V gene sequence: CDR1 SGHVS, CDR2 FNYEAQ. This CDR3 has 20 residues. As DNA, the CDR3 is TGTGCCAGCAGCCCCACGAAGAGCGGCCGGGATATCCGCTCTGGAAACACCATATATTTT. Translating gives CASSPTKSGRDIRSGNTIYF.

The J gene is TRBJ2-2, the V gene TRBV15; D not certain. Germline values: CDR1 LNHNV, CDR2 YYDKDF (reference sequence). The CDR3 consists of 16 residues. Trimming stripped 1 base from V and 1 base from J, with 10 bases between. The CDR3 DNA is TGTGCCACCAGCAGAGCAGAGGAGAGGAACACCGGGGAGCTGTTTTTT. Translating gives CATSRAEERNTGELFF.

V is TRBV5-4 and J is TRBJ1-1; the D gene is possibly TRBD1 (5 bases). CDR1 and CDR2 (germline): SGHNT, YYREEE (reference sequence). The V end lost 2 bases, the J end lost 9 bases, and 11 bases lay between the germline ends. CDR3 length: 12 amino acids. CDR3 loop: CASSFKDRKAFF. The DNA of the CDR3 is TGTGCCAGCAGCTTCAAAGACAGAAAAGCTTTCTTT.

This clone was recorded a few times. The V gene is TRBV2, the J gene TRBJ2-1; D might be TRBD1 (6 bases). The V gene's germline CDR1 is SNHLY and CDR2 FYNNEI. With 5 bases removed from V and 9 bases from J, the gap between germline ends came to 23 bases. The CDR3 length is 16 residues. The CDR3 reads CASSPNAITGRSEQFF. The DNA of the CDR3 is TGTGCCAGCAGTCCAAACGCGATAACAGGGAGAAGTGAGCAGTTCTTC.

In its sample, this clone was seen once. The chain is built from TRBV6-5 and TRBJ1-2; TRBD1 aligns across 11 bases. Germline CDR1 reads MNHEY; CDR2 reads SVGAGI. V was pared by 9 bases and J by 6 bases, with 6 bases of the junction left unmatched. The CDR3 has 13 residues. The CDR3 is CARAGTGGNGYTF. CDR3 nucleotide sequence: TGTGCCAGAGCCGGGACAGGGGGTAATGGCTACACCTTC.

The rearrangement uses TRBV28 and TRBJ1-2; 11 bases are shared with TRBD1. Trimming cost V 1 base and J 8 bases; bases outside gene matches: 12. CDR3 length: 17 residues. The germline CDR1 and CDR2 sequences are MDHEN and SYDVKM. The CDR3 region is CASSLFGTGGAGRGYTF. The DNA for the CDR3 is TGTGCCAGCAGTTTATTTGGGACAGGGGGTGCCGGGAGGGGCTACACCTTC.

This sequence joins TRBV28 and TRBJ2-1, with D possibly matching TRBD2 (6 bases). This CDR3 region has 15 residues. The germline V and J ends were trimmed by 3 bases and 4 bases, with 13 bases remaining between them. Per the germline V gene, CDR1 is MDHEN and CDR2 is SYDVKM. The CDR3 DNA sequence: TGTGCCAGCAGTTTCTTAGCGGAGGCATACAATGAGCAGTTCTTC. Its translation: CASSFLAEAYNEQFF.

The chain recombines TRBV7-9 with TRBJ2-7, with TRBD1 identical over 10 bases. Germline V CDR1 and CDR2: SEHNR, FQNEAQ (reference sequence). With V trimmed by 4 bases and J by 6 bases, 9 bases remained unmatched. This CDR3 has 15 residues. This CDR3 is CASSSRQGAFAEQYF. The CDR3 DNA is TGTGCCAGCAGCTCTCGACAGGGGGCCTTCGCCGAGCAGTACTTC.

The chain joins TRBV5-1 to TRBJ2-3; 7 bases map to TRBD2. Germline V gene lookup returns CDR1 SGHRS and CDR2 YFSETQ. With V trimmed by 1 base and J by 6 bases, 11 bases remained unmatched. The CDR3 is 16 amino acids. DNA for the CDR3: TGCGCCAGCAGCTTGCTCGGGGGGTTCAGCCTGGATACGCAGTATTTT. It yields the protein CASSLLGGFSLDTQYF.

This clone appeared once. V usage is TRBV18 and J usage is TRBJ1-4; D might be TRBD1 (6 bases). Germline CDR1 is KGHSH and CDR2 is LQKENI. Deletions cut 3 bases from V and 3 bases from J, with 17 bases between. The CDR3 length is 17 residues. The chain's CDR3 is CASSPNMLQGPNEKLFF. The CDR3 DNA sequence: TGTGCCAGCTCACCTAATATGCTACAGGGCCCTAATGAAAAACTGTTTTTT.

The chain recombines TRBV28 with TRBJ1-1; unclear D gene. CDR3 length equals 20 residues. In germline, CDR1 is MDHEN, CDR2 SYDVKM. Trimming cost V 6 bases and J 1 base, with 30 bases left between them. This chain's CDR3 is CASSSSQLGRRRGTNTEAFF. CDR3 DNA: TGTGCCAGCAGCTCCTCCCAACTGGGGAGGCGCCGAGGAACGAACACTGAAGCTTTCTTT.

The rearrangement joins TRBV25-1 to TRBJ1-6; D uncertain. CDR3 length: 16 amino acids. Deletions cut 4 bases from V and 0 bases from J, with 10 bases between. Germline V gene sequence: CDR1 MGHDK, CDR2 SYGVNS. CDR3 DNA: TGTGCCAGCAGTGGGGAGTCGGGCTCCTATAATTCACCCCTCCACTTT. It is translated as CASSGESGSYNSPLHF.

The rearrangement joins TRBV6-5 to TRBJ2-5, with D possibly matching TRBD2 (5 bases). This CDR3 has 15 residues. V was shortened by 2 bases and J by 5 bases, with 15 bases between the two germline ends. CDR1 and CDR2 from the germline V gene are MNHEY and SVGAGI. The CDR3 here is CASSYLGPSGETQYF. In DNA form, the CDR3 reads TGTGCCAGCAGTTACCTTGGTCCCTCGGGGGAGACCCAGTACTTC.

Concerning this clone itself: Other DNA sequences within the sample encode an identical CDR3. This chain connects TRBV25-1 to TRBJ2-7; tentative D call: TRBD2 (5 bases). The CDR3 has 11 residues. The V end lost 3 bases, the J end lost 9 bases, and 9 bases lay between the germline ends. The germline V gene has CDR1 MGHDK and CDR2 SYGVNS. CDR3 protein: CASSEYEGQYF. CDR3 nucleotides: TGTGCCAGCAGTGAGTACGAGGGGCAGTACTTC.

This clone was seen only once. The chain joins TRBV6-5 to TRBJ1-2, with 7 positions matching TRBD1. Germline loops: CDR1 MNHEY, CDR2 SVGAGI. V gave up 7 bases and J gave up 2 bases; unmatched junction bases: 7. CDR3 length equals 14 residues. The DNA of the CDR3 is TGTGCCAGCACCCCGACAGGGCAGAACTATGGCTACACCTTC. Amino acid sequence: CASTPTGQNYGYTF.

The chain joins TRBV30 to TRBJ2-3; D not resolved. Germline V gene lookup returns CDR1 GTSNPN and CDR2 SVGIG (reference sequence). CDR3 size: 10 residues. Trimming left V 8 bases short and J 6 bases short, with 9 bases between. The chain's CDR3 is CALGGDTQYF. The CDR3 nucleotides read TGTGCCCTAGGCGGTGATACGCAGTATTTT. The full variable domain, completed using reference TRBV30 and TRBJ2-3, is SQTIHQWPATLVQPVGSPLSLECTVEGTSNPNLYWYRQAAGRGLQLLFYSVGIGQISSEVPQNLSASRPQDRQFILSSKKLLLSDSGFYLCALGGDTQYFGPGTRLTVL.

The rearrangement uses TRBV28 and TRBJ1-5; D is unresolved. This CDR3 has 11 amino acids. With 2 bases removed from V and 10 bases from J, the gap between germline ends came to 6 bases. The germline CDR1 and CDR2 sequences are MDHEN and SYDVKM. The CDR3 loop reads CASSLMGPQHF. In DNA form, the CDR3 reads TGTGCCAGCAGTTTAATGGGCCCCCAGCATTTT.

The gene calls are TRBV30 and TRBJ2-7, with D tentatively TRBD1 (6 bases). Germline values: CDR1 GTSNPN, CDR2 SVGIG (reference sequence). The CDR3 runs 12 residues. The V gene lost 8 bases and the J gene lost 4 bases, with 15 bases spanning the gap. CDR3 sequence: CAGSQGVYEQYF. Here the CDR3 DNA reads TGTGCCGGTTCACAGGGAGTTTACGAGCAGTACTTC.